These 4 T cell receptor beta chains were all obtained from the same sample, sequenced in a study of blood T cell repertoires in COVID-19. Only in-frame clones appear in the TCRdb table, and some are missing; sequencing was by immunoSEQ multiplex PCR. The table has 130,000 to 150,000 clones, approximately 84% seen once; the top ten hold roughly 4.9%. The sample was peripheral blood. Receptor source: a human donor in a cohort sampled during active COVID-19.

This sequence joins TRBV5-6 and TRBJ1-3; D may be TRBD1 (5 bases). V was trimmed by 0 bases and J by 4 bases, leaving 14 bases between them. Looked up from germline, CDR1 is SGHDT and CDR2 is YYEEEE. The CDR3 extends over 16 amino acids. CDR3 coding DNA: TGTGCCAGCAGCTTGGACGTGGGGCGCGGCGGAAACACCATATATTTT. Its translation is CASSLDVGRGGNTIYF.

The chain links TRBV3-1 (or the pseudogene TRBV3-2) to TRBJ2-7, with TRBD2 matching 7 bases. The CDR3 loop spans 15 amino acids. V lost 4 bases, J lost 7 bases, and 13 bases stayed unmatched. Looked up from germline, CDR1 is LGHDT and CDR2 is YNNKEL (reference sequence). CDR3 region: CASSPRVGGVGEQYF. As DNA, the CDR3 is TGTGCCAGCAGCCCCCGTGTGGGGGGGGTAGGAGAGCAGTACTTC.

V is TRBV3-1 (or the pseudogene TRBV3-2) and J is TRBJ1-4, with a possible D match to TRBD1 (5 bases). The CDR3 covers 16 residues. Germline V gene lookup returns CDR1 LGHDT and CDR2 YNNKEL (reference sequence). The V end was cut by 0 bases, the J end by 12 bases, with 20 bases between. CDR3: CASSQDIGDPTEELFF. The CDR3 DNA reads TGTGCCAGCAGCCAAGATATAGGGGATCCGACTGAGGAACTGTTTTTT.

CDR3 nucleotides: TGCGCCAGCAGCCGAGGGACTACGGGTGAGCAGTTCTTC. This translates into CASSRGTTGEQFF. The chain employs TRBV4-1 and TRBJ2-1; the match to TRBD2 covers 7 bases. Germline V CDR1 and CDR2: MGHRA, YSYEKL. Losses at the gene ends were 4 bases for V and 9 bases for J; bases not matched to a gene: 6. The CDR3 extends over 13 amino acids.